This T cell receptor beta chain is drawn from a study of Graves' ophthalmopathy and Graves' hyperthyroidism (dated by TCRdb to the late 2010s). About the full investigation: Peripheral blood samples were taken at the time of initial diagnosis, before any treatment was given. A discovery set of 95 to 100 patients (about 45 ophthalmopathy, 60 or so stable hyperthyroidism) was enrolled to explore V-J signatures distinguishing ophthalmopathy from hyperthyroidism. Once sampling was done, hyperthyroidism patients were given methimazole at a starting dose of 30 mg daily, while ophthalmopathy patients were given high-dose intravenous methylprednisolone. In 6 or 7 hyperthyroidism patients, T-cell repertoires of thyroid tissue and blood were compared. The independent validation cohort included around 19 hyperthyroidism patients plus 17 patients who later progressed from hyperthyroidism to ophthalmopathy. The study used TCR beta repertoire signatures to distinguish Graves' ophthalmopathy from Graves' hyperthyroidism and to predict progression to ophthalmopathy. In total, approximately 130 blood samples were TCR-sequenced: around 42 ophthalmopathy, approximately 80 hyperthyroidism and around 17 hyperthyroidism-to-ophthalmopathy patients. Results the study describes overall, beyond this receptor: In validation, the model predicted ophthalmopathy progression with 55% to 71% sensitivity and around 72% specificity; eleven to twelve predicted patients were CT-confirmed with GO in a median of around 6 months. Most of the expanded thyroid clonotypes with a frequency above 0.001 were also detected in blood, and it was suggested that the thyroid immune response may be reflected by blood repertoires. No statistical method was used to set the sample size in advance, and the investigators knew which group each participant was assigned to. In cross-validation, the 13-signature model distinguished ophthalmopathy from stable hyperthyroidism with 87.88% sensitivity and 81.08% specificity, while in the test set the corresponding values were roughly 80% and 75%.

Patients with ophthalmopathy had moderately to severely active disease, with a Clinical Activity Score of 3 or more, a NOSPECS grade of 4 or more, and a disease duration of less than 3 months. Patients were excluded if they had other autoimmune diseases, uncontrolled infections, pregnancy or lactation. Diagnosis relied on clinical symptoms, serum thyroxine, TRAb, thyroid ultrasound and orbital computed tomography. Using Ficoll-Paque density gradient centrifugation, PBMCs were isolated from about 10 ml of fresh peripheral blood. Total RNA was extracted using Trizol reagent, and RNA quality was checked on an Agilent 2100 Bioanalyzer. As for this clonotype: The antigen it recognizes is unknown. Within one base of it there is no much larger clone, and no base qualities were kept.

TCR beta CDR3 regions were amplified from RNA transcripts for repertoire sequencing. A first-round RT-PCR used HTBI primers with the Qiagen OneStep RT-PCR kit, followed by a second-round multiplex PCR, size selection and purification. Libraries were sequenced on an Illumina HiSeq2000 using paired-end 100 bp reads. Processing in the source paper ran as follows. Reads were processed with SOAPnuke, discarding reads with adapters, uncalled bases, mean Phred below 15, or no exact constant-primer or identifier match. COPE v1.2.5 was used to merge high-quality paired reads. Unique nucleotide sequences were defined as clonotypes and aligned to IMGT TRB V, D and J references using MiTCR v1.1. Analysis was restricted to V-J combinations with a frequency above 0.0001, which covered 99% to 99.2% of repertoires. A TCR clonal expansion and chaos score per V-J combination was defined as the ratio of F50 clonal expansion to chaos observed in the TCRdist matrix. Welch's t-statistics and random forest were used to narrow the features down to about twelve V-J combinations, which were then fed into a naive Bayes classifier. Thyroid-blood repertoire similarity was quantified with the Morisita-Horn index. TCRdb took the public reads, trimmed them with fastp at Q25, ran MiXCR for clone calling and kept in-frame beta chains. Each entry is one CDR3 protein sequence, shown with its most common DNA and genes. TCRdb, not the authors, supplied the V and J calls. This sample is represented by 650,000 to 800,000 distinct CDR3 sequences; more than 40% of them were singletons. Together, the top ten hold 3% to 4% of the sample.

Sequenced input: peripheral blood. The receptor comes from an adult man with Graves' ophthalmopathy.

The sequenced DNA is TGTGCCAGCAGCCATGGCGACAGGGCCGGGGCTAGCTATGGCTACACCTTC. Its translation reads: CASSHGDRAGASYGYTF. The chain is made from TRBV4-2 and TRBJ1-2, with 7 middle bases fitting TRBD1. CDR1 and CDR2 are read off the germline V gene as LGHNA and YNFKEQ. The CDR3 measures 17 amino acids from cysteine to phenylalanine. Only the CDR3 DNA stays, 51 bases, in frame from base 1. The germline V and J ends show losses of 3 bases and 4 bases respectively, and no gene match explains 14 bases of the junction.